Listed below are T cell receptor beta chains from one sample, sequenced in a study of cytomegalovirus exposure and HLA in healthy donors. Sequencing was performed with immunoSEQ multiplex PCR; in TCRdb, only in-frame clones are kept and a portion is missing. The top ten clones hold roughly 4.8% of a sample with roughly 88,000 clones, about 80% of them seen once. Source material: PBMCs. These TCRs come from a man aged 25-45 years in good health and CMV-seropositive. Each CDR3 is given with its conserved first and last residue. A D gene is named only where the DNA matches it firmly. Not every row has a clone size; where given, it reads once, few, many or a size class.

v_call,j_call,clone_size,d_call,cdr3_aa,cdr3_nt
TRBV6-7,TRBJ1-1,.,.,CASSRGGVTFF,TGTGCCAGCTCAAGGGGGGGGGTAACTTTCTTT
TRBV25-1,TRBJ1-1,.,.,CASRGPNTEAFF,TGTGCCAGCCGAGGGCCTAACACTGAAGCTTTCTTT
TRBV27,TRBJ2-7,.,TRBD1,CASSLRTGVEQYF,TGTGCCAGCAGTTTACGGACAGGGGTCGAGCAGTACTTC
TRBV27,TRBJ1-5,few,.,CASSYNKDYQPQHF,TGTGCCAGCAGTTACAACAAGGACTATCAGCCCCAGCATTTT
TRBV4-1,TRBJ1-2,.,.,CASSLPGQPGYTF,TGCGCCAGCAGCCTCCCCGGACAGCCGGGCTACACCTTC
TRBV19,TRBJ2-5,.,.,CASSGTSGQTQYF,TGTGCCAGTAGTGGGACTTCAGGACAGACCCAGTACTTC
TRBV20-1,TRBJ2-5,.,.,CSATPRETQYF,TGCAGTGCTACCCCCCGGGAGACCCAGTACTTC
TRBV27,TRBJ2-4,.,TRBD2,CASTQAGGGIQYF,TGTGCCAGCACCCAAGCGGGAGGGGGCATTCAGTACTTC
TRBV12-5,TRBJ2-1,.,.,CASGLVRDGSISYNEQFF,TGTGCTAGTGGTTTGGTACGTGACGGGAGCATCTCCTACAATGAGCAGTTCTTC
TRBV2,TRBJ2-6,.,.,CASRVQALSGANVLTF,TGTGCCAGCAGGGTACAGGCCCTCTCTGGGGCCAACGTCCTGACTTTC
TRBV19,TRBJ1-2,.,.,CASIPQGRPTFYGYTF,TGTGCCAGTATCCCCCAGGGGCGCCCTACCTTTTATGGCTACACCTTC
TRBV19,TRBJ2-2,few,.,CATQYYFGAGGSGELFF,TGTGCCACTCAGTACTATTTCGGAGCCGGAGGGTCCGGGGAGCTGTTTTTT
TRBV7-6,TRBJ1-4,few,TRBD1,CASSENRGGKLFF,TGTGCCAGCAGCGAGAACAGGGGCGGAAAACTGTTTTTT
TRBV4-1,TRBJ2-7,.,TRBD1,CASSQDAGTAYEQYF,TGCGCCAGCAGCCAAGACGCCGGGACAGCCTACGAGCAGTACTTC
TRBV4-1,TRBJ2-2,.,TRBD2,CASSQRLAGVSGELFF,TGCGCCAGCAGCCAACGACTAGCGGGAGTTTCTGGGGAGCTGTTTTTT
TRBV6-5,TRBJ1-1,.,.,CASSYRRSGEAFF,TGTGCCAGCAGTTACAGGAGGTCAGGTGAAGCTTTCTTT
TRBV6-5,TRBJ2-3,.,.,CASSYMDTSTDTQYF,TGTGCCAGCAGTTACATGGACACCTCCACAGATACGCAGTATTTT
TRBV29-1,TRBJ1-1,.,.,CSVDKQGRPEAFF,TGCAGCGTTGATAAACAGGGTCGGCCTGAAGCTTTCTTT
TRBV28,TRBJ2-7,.,.,CASSYSKYEQYF,TGTGCCAGCAGTTATAGCAAGTACGAGCAGTACTTC
TRBV2,TRBJ1-4,few,.,CASSFGSFEEKLFF,TGTGCCAGCAGTTTCGGGTCCTTCGAGGAAAAACTGTTTTTT
TRBV6-6,TRBJ1-1,.,.,CASSSKLIQAFF,TGTGCCAGCAGTTCGAAACTGATCCAAGCTTTCTTT
TRBV6-5,TRBJ1-4,.,.,CASGRDWNEKLFF,TGTGCCAGCGGTCGGGACTGGAATGAAAAACTGTTTTTT
TRBV25-1,TRBJ2-3,once,TRBD1,CASSEYQGVGDTQYF,TGTGCCAGCAGTGAATACCAGGGGGTAGGAGATACGCAGTATTTT
TRBV2,TRBJ1-1,.,.,CASSESPRDEAFF,TGTGCCAGCAGTGAAAGCCCCCGCGATGAAGCTTTCTTT
TRBV9,TRBJ2-3,once,.,CASAIDGGGGTDTQYF,TGTGCCAGCGCCATTGACGGGGGTGGGGGCACAGATACGCAGTATTTT
TRBV14,TRBJ2-6,.,.,CASSQGLSSGANVLTF,TGTGCCAGCAGCCAGGGACTCAGCTCTGGGGCCAACGTCCTGACTTTC
TRBV7-8,TRBJ1-2,.,TRBD1,CASSLPNGGQGGGYTF,TGTGCCAGCAGCTTACCTAATGGGGGACAGGGGGGTGGCTACACCTTC
TRBV9,TRBJ2-1,.,.,CASSVGGGTGNEQFF,TGTGCCAGCAGCGTAGGGGGCGGGACGGGGAATGAGCAGTTCTTC
TRBV30,TRBJ2-1,.,.,CAWYGQLYNEQFF,TGTGCCTGGTACGGACAGCTCTACAATGAGCAGTTCTTC
TRBV15,TRBJ1-2,.,.,CATSRDRFRGYGHTF,TGTGCCACCAGCAGAGATAGATTCAGGGGCTATGGCCACACCTTC
TRBV11-2,TRBJ2-5,.,TRBD1,CASSLEQGESETQYF,TGTGCCAGCAGCTTAGAACAGGGGGAGTCAGAGACCCAGTACTTC
TRBV25-1,TRBJ1-1,.,TRBD1,CASRGTGGDRGNTEAFF,TGTGCCAGCAGGGGGACAGGGGGCGATAGGGGGAACACTGAAGCTTTCTTT
TRBV19,TRBJ1-5,.,TRBD1,CASSREDRVQPQHF,TGTGCCAGTAGTAGGGAAGACAGGGTACAGCCCCAGCATTTT
TRBV19,TRBJ2-7,once,.,CASSMFPSGAYEQYF,TGTGCCAGTAGTATGTTCCCCAGCGGAGCCTACGAGCAGTACTTC
TRBV10-3,TRBJ2-6,few,TRBD1,CAIQGAGGANVLTF,TGTGCCATTCAGGGGGCGGGTGGGGCCAACGTCCTGACTTTC
TRBV18,TRBJ2-4,.,TRBD2,CASSPAGGLAKNIQYF,TGTGCCAGCTCACCAGCGGGGGGGCTGGCCAAAAACATTCAGTACTTC
TRBV9,TRBJ1-3,once,TRBD1,CASSVTGDGGNTIYF,TGTGCCAGCAGCGTCACAGGGGACGGTGGAAACACCATATATTTT
TRBV29-1,TRBJ2-7,.,TRBD1,CSVAGTGTYEQYF,TGCAGCGTTGCAGGGACAGGCACCTACGAGCAGTACTTC